A selection of T cell receptor beta chains follows, all from one sample in a study of blood T cell repertoires in COVID-19. Here immunoSEQ multiplex PCR was the method, and the copy in TCRdb shows in-frame clones only, minus some. The data contain hundreds of thousands of clones, around nine tenths of them singletons. Sequencing used PBMCs or T cells enriched from blood (not recorded which). The receptor source for this set is a middle-aged woman who had recovered from COVID-19. Both conserved end residues are part of each CDR3. The D gene is left open where the match is weak. Clone size is given for some rows only: seen once, a few or many times, or a class if the clone is expanded.

>NA|TRBD1|TRBV5-6|TRBJ1-5
TGTGCCAGCAGCTCCGGACAGGGTAGCATGAATCAGCCCCAGCATTTT
CASSSGQGSMNQPQHF
>NA|TRBD2|TRBV29-1|TRBJ2-3
TGCAGCGTTGAGGCTCGGGAGGGCTTATTGATGGGGGCAGATACGCAGTATTTT
CSVEAREGLLMGADTQYF
>NA|NA|TRBV10-1|TRBJ2-2
TGCGCCAGCAGTACACAGGGAGAAACCGGGGAGCTGTTTTTT
CASSTQGETGELFF
>NA|TRBD2|TRBV5-4|TRBJ2-1
TGTGCCAGCAGCTTGGTTAGCGGGAGGGGTCGAAATGAGCAGTTCTTC
CASSLVSGRGRNEQFF
>NA|NA|TRBV28|TRBJ1-5
TGTGCCAGCAGCTCCTCCGCCGTCGGCGGGCCCCAGCATTTT
CASSSSAVGGPQHF
>NA|TRBD2|TRBV19|TRBJ2-4
TGTGCCAGTACCTCAGGGGAAGCGGGAGGCCAGAACATTCAGTACTTC
CASTSGEAGGQNIQYF
>once|NA|TRBV19|TRBJ1-1
TGTGCCAGTAAAGCTTACACTGAAGCTTTCTTT
CASKAYTEAFF
>NA|NA|TRBV19|TRBJ1-1
TGTGCCAGTAGTACGAACAGGGACACTGAAGCTTTCTTT
CASSTNRDTEAFF
>once|TRBD1|TRBV19|TRBJ2-1
TGTGCCCCCGAGGGACAGGGGAATGAGCAGTTCTTC
CAPEGQGNEQFF
>few|TRBD1|TRBV19|TRBJ2-7
TGTGCCAGTAGGACAGGGGCCGGTTCCTACGAGCAGTACTTC
CASRTGAGSYEQYF
>NA|TRBD2|TRBV11-3|TRBJ2-1
TGTGCCAGCAGCTTAGAAGGAGGGAGCGGGGCTCCTTTACTAAATGAGCAGTTCTTC
CASSLEGGSGAPLLNEQFF
>NA|TRBD1|TRBV7-3|TRBJ2-4
TGTGCCAGCAGCTTAGGGCAGGGGGCTTATGGCATTCAGTACTTC
CASSLGQGAYGIQYF
>NA|NA|TRBV11-3|TRBJ2-1
TGTGCCAGCATCGATCGGGGGAGTGGCCCCTACAATGAGCAGTTCTTC
CASIDRGSGPYNEQFF
>NA|TRBD2|TRBV4-3|TRBJ2-1
TGCGCCAGCAGCCAAGATTTAAGCCTAGCGGCTTACAATGAGCAGTTCTTC
CASSQDLSLAAYNEQFF